A single sample is the source of the 3 T cell receptor beta chains below, sequenced in a study of T cell responses to AZD1222 COVID-19 vaccine. The assay was immunoSEQ multiplex PCR, and TCRdb's table has in-frame clones only and misses some. The sample has about 150,000 clones; 92% are singletons. This material consisted of peripheral blood, taken 28 days after the second AZD1222 dose. The receptors here all came from an adult who received the AZD1222 COVID-19 vaccine.

The chain combines TRBV5-4 with TRBJ2-5; D may be TRBD1 or TRBD2 (5 bases each). This CDR3 contains 17 residues. Germline-derived CDR1 and CDR2 are SGHNT and YYREEE (reference sequence). The V and J ends lost 4 bases and 5 bases respectively, with 24 bases between them. Here the CDR3 DNA reads TGTGCCAGCAGCGGGGGACCCCGGCAGGGTGGAGGCGAGACCCAGTACTTC. Its translation is CASSGGPRQGGGETQYF.

The genes are TRBV28 and TRBJ2-7, with 8 bases that match TRBD1. The CDR3 extends over 14 amino acids. Per the germline V gene, CDR1 is MDHEN and CDR2 is SYDVKM. V lost 6 bases and J lost 8; bases outside the gene matches: 12. The CDR3 reads CASRRGQGAYKQYF. The CDR3 DNA follows: TGTGCCAGCAGAAGAGGACAGGGAGCTTACAAGCAGTACTTC.

The gene calls are TRBV9 and TRBJ2-1; 7 positions agree with TRBD2. The germline V gene has CDR1 SGDLS and CDR2 YYNGEE. The V segment lost 4 bases and the J segment 8 bases; nucleotides outside the gene matches: 12. The CDR3 totals 15 residues. In DNA form, the CDR3 reads TGTGCCAGCAGCACCCCATGGGAGGGTTCGGATGAGCAGTTCTTC. Residues: CASSTPWEGSDEQFF.